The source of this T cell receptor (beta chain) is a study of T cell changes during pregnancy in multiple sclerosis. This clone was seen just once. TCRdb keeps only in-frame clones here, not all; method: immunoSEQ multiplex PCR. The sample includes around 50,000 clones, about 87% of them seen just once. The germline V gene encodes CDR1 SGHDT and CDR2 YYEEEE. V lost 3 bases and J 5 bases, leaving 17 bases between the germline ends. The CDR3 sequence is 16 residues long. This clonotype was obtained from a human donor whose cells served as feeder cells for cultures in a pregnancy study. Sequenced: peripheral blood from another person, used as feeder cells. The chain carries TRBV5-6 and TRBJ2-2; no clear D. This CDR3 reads CASSSGPSMGTGELFF. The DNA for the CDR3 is TGTGCCAGCAGCTCAGGCCCCTCCATGGGGACCGGGGAGCTGTTTTTT. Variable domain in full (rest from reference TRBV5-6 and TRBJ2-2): DAGVTQSPTHLIKTRGQQVTLRCSPKSGHDTVSWYQQALGQGPQFIFQYYEEEERQRGNFPDRFSGHQFPNYSSELNVNALLLGDSALYLCASSSGPSMGTGELFFGEGSRLTVL.